Below are 18 T cell receptor beta chains sequenced from a single sample in a study of tumor-infiltrating lymphocytes in primary liver carcinoma. Scientists recovered RNA and DNA together from around 20-30 mg of unsorted bulk tissue. A constant-region primer primed TCR beta cDNA synthesis from 400 to 600 ng of total RNA. Each TCR beta library was derived from three nested multiplex PCR rounds that employed slightly modified ARM-PCR. TRBV1-TRBV30 forward primers paired with a C-beta reverse primer drove the first two PCR rounds, around 9 cycles each. TCRdb used MiXCR to reprocess the multiplex PCR reads, holding one entry per CDR3 protein. The data show 110,000 or so distinct CDR3 sequences, with around 84% seen just once and about 20% held by the top ten. The sample was liver tumor tissue from sampling region 3. Subset defined: tumor region T3, left-lateral pole. All receptors come from a man aged 40-55 years with primary liver carcinoma and hepatitis B virus infection.

Concerning this clonotype itself: At one of its ends the junction is not consistent with the germline gene, which may arise from a read error. This chain links TRBV6-2 or TRBV6-3 with TRBJ2-5; 10 bases are a match to TRBD2. The CDR3 loop spans 15 amino acids. Germline V lookup: CDR1 MNHEY, CDR2 SVGEGT. This CDR3 reads CANRGVAGGQETQYF. Here the CDR3 DNA reads TGTGCCAACAGGGGGGTAGCGGGAGGCCAAGAGACTCAGTACTTC.

The chain joins TRBV6-5 to TRBJ2-1; 9 bases map to TRBD2. V was clipped by 1 base and J by 9 bases; unmatched bases: 13. The CDR3 covers 17 residues. Per the germline V gene, CDR1 is MNHEY and CDR2 is SVGAGI. The CDR3 nucleotides read TGTGCCAGCAGTTACTATCCGGGACCAGCGGGAGGAGGTGAGCAGTTCTTC. As protein: CASSYYPGPAGGGEQFF.

A note on this clonotype: The junction differs from germline at one of its ends, possibly a read error. This chain links TRBV5-1 with TRBJ1-5; no clear D. The CDR3 extends over 14 amino acids. The V gene's germline CDR1 is SGHRS and CDR2 YFSETQ. The CDR3 DNA is TGCGCCAGCAGCTTGGACACGGGGAATCGGCCCCAGCATTTT. This encodes CASSLDTGNRPQHF.

For this clonotype: The junction shows a germline mismatch at one end, possibly a read error. The chain joins TRBV5-6 to TRBJ1-1; TRBD1 matches at 8 bases. Germline V gene data show CDR1 as SGHDT and CDR2 as YYEEEE. The CDR3 runs to 14 residues. CDR3 amino acids: CASSLAETGAEAFF. CDR3 bases: TGTGCCAGCAGCTTGGCAGAGACAGGGGCTGAAGCTTTCTTC.

Note on this clonotype: One end of the junction varies from germline; a read error may be responsible. The chain joins TRBV30 to TRBJ2-3; tentatively, D is TRBD2 (5 bases). This CDR3 region has 14 residues. Germline V gives CDR1 GTSNPN, CDR2 SVGIG (reference sequence). In DNA form, the CDR3 reads TGTGCCTGGGGAGCCGGCGCTAGCACAAATACGCAGTATTTT. Protein sequence: CAWGAGASTNTQYF.

With respect to this clonotype: The CDR3 ends on some other residue instead of the conserved phenylalanine or tryptophan, so this is likely a read error. The chain uses TRBV4-3 and TRBJ2-7, with a possible D match to TRBD1 (6 bases). Germline V gives CDR1 LGHNA, CDR2 YSLEER. This CDR3 is built from 15 residues. Trimming removed 0 bases at V and 0 bases at J, with 9 bases between. CDR3 residues: CASSQDLTGSYEQYP. CDR3 in DNA: TGCGCCAGCAGCCAAGACCTGACAGGCTCCTACGAGCAGTACCCC.

This clonotype was found once. The germline gene is not matched at one end of the junction; a read error may be the cause. This chain connects TRBV5-5 to TRBJ2-3; TRBD2 matches at 8 bases. Germline lookup yields CDR1 SGHKS and CDR2 YYEKEE (reference sequence). The CDR3 has 15 residues. This chain's CDR3 is CVSSMIRGGTDTQYF. The CDR3 nucleotides read TGTGTCAGCAGCATGATACGGGGGGGGACAGATACGCAGTATTTT.

V gene TRBV29-1 combines with J gene TRBJ2-7, with 9 bases lining up with TRBD2. V lost 6 bases to trimming and J lost 6 bases; unmatched junction nucleotides: 15. CDR3 length: 15 amino acids. Germline-derived CDR1 and CDR2 are SQVTM and ANQGSEA. CDR3 DNA: TGCAGCGTCCTAGGACTAGCGAGAGGGCCCAGCGAGCAGTACTTC. Protein: CSVLGLARGPSEQYF.

The rearrangement uses TRBV6-5 and TRBJ2-6; no definite D call. The germline CDR1 and CDR2 sequences are MNHEY and SVGAGI. With 6 bases removed from V and 0 bases from J, the gap between germline ends came to 15 bases. CDR3 length: 17 residues. The CDR3 here is CASSQYALNSGANVLTF. CDR3 sequence (DNA): TGTGCCAGCAGCCAATACGCGCTAAACTCTGGGGCCAACGTCCTGACTTTC.

Comment on this clonotype: This likely comes from a read error, as the CDR3 has no conserved phenylalanine or tryptophan at its end. This rearrangement joins TRBV11-2 to TRBJ2-6; D possibly matches TRBD1 or TRBD2 (5 bases each). Per germline, CDR1 SGHAT and CDR2 FQNNGV. The CDR3 covers 15 residues. The CDR3: CATQRQRSGAKVLTL. As DNA, the CDR3 is TGTGCCACCCAGCGGCAGCGCTCTGGGGCCAAAGTCCTGACTCTC.

Comments on this clonotype: Its ends do not fully match the called genes, so a read error is possible. The chain has TRBV28 and TRBJ1-2; 9 nucleotides match TRBD1. The CDR3 is 16 residues long. CDR1 is MDHEN, CDR2 SYDVKM, per germline. CDR3 bases: TGTGCCAGCAATACACCCCCAGGGACAGGGACCTATGACTACACCTTC. It specifies CASNTPPGTGTYDYTF.

This clonotype showed up many times. A much larger clone differs by one base, so this may be a read error. This chain joins TRBV6-5 and TRBJ2-1; TRBD2 agrees at 7 bases. The V segment lost 6 bases and the J segment 12 bases; nucleotides outside the gene matches: 5. The CDR3 is 11 amino acids. Germline CDR1 is MNHEY and CDR2 is SVGAGI. For the CDR3, the DNA is TGTGCCAGCAGCCTTGGCGGGAGGCAGTTCTTC. It codes for CASSLGGRQFF.

Of note for this clonotype: Since the CDR3 does not end with the conserved phenylalanine or tryptophan, this likely comes from a read error. This chain joins TRBV6-2 or TRBV6-3 and TRBJ2-7; 9 bases align to TRBD2. Trimming took 6 bases from V and 7 from J; bases not matched to a gene: 13. The V gene's germline CDR1 is MNHEY and CDR2 SVGEGT. This CDR3 is built from 15 residues. As DNA, the CDR3 is TGTGCCAGCAGCATTCCGACTAGCGGAGGGTATGAGCAGTACTTA. Amino acid sequence: CASSIPTSGGYEQYL.

This clonotype was detected many times. A read error is likely, as this CDR3 ends without the conserved phenylalanine or tryptophan. The gene calls are TRBV6-5 and TRBJ1-1; a possible D gene is TRBD1 (6 bases). Trimming removed 6 bases at V and 6 bases at J, with 14 bases between. The germline gives CDR1 MNHEY, CDR2 SVGAGI. CDR3 length: 13 residues. The CDR3 sequence: CASRRQGGAEAFS. CDR3 in DNA: TGTGCCAGCAGGCGGCAAGGGGGAGCTGAAGCTTTCTCT.

With respect to this clonotype: Germline is not matched at one junction end, which may reflect a read error. The chain employs TRBV12-3 or TRBV12-4 and TRBJ2-2, with 7 bases that match TRBD2. This CDR3 has 14 residues. As DNA, the CDR3 is TGTGCCAGCAGTTCCCACGACCGGAGCGGGGAGTTGTTTTTT. Translated: CASSSHDRSGELFF.

Concerning this clonotype: No conserved phenylalanine or tryptophan is present at the end of the CDR3, so a read error is the likely explanation. This chain links TRBV5-1 with TRBJ2-5; 11 bases line up with TRBD2. This CDR3 region has 17 residues. Germline CDR1 is SGHRS and CDR2 is YFSETQ. CDR3 sequence (DNA): TGCGCCAGGAGCTTGGAGCGCCTAGCGGGAGGCCGCGAGACCCAGTACCTC. Residues: CARSLERLAGGRETQYL.

For this clonotype: Compared with germline, one end of the junction differs, possibly owing to a read error. The chain combines TRBV4-3 with TRBJ2-7; a possible D gene is TRBD1 (6 bases). Germline CDR1 is LGHNA and CDR2 is YSLEER. This CDR3 is 15 amino acids long. Here the CDR3 reads CASSQDLTGTYEQYF. Written as DNA, the CDR3 is TGCGCCAGCAGTCAAGACCTGACAGGCACCTACGAGCAGTACTTC.

Regarding this clonotype: Since no conserved phenylalanine or tryptophan closes the CDR3, a read error is the likely cause. The chain joins TRBV4-3 to TRBJ2-1; 10 nucleotides agree with TRBD1. There are 20 residues in the CDR3. Germline lookup yields CDR1 LGHNA and CDR2 YSLEER. The CDR3 reads CASSQTPGTGEFVPYNKQFL. The CDR3 nucleotides are TGCGCCAGCAGCCAAACGCCCGGGACAGGGGAATTTGTCCCCTACAATAAGCAGTTCCTC.